These 4 T cell receptor beta chains were sequenced from one sample in a study of beta chain features in type 1 diabetes. Points from the study as a whole: Shortening of TCRB CDR3s, moderate but significant, appeared in all four CD4+ subsets of Type 1 diabetes patients.

The study reverse transcribed the entire isolated RNA, so it sequenced expressed TCRB transcripts. The assay was immunoSEQ multiplex PCR, and TCRdb's table has in-frame clones only and misses some. Found here are 600,000 to 700,000 clones, roughly 12% of them singletons; the top ten hold about 0.11%. What these receptors recognize is not known. Source material: naive CD4+ T cells from blood. These receptors were collected from a man aged 30 to 45 with type 1 diabetes.

This clone was seen a single time. This chain connects TRBV19 to TRBJ2-5; D is unresolved. V was clipped by 3 bases and J by 0 bases, with 8 bases between them. The CDR3 consists of 14 residues. Germline assignment: CDR1 LNHDA and CDR2 SQIVND (reference sequence). Here the CDR3 reads CASSMADHQETQYF. DNA for the CDR3: TGTGCCAGTAGTATGGCAGACCACCAAGAGACCCAGTACTTC.

This rearrangement joins TRBV7-2 to TRBJ1-2; 8 bases align to TRBD1. CDR1 and CDR2 from the germline V gene are SGHTA and FQGNSA. CDR3 length equals 15 residues. V was pared by 5 bases and J by 3 bases, with 8 bases of the junction left unmatched. The DNA of the CDR3 is TGTGCCAGCAGCGTATGGACAGGGTTGGACTATGGCTACACCTTC. Translating gives CASSVWTGLDYGYTF.

This clone turned up a few times. The chain couples TRBV25-1 to TRBJ1-2, with 7 bases fitting TRBD1. CDR3 length equals 14 residues. V shed 5 bases, J shed 6 bases, and the junction held 9 bases outside the gene matches. Germline values: CDR1 MGHDK, CDR2 SYGVNS. The CDR3 loop is CASSSLSRGDGYTF. CDR3 sequence (DNA): TGTGCCAGCAGTTCCCTAAGCAGGGGGGATGGCTACACCTTC.

This chain joins TRBV20-1 and TRBJ1-5; D is perhaps TRBD1 (5 bases). Trimming shortened V by 6 bases and J by 6 bases, and 6 bases separated the two germline ends. Per the germline V gene, CDR1 is DFQATT and CDR2 is SNEGSKA (reference sequence). There are 10 residues in the CDR3. CDR3 sequence reads: CSAGVQPQHF. CDR3 nucleotide sequence: TGCAGTGCAGGGGTTCAGCCCCAGCATTTT.